The 9 T cell receptor beta chains below all came from one sample that was sequenced in a study of vaccination and CD4 T cells after COVID-19. Documented treatment: roughly 10-day PBMC culture with coronavirus spike peptide pools or control peptides (ViraFEST assay). Which antigens these TCRs recognize remains unknown. The Oncomine TCR Beta short-read assay was applied to DNA of cultured CD4+ T cells. From the PCR reads, TCRdb called clonotypes with MiXCR, one entry per CDR3 protein. The sample has under 25,000 distinct CDR3 sequences, over 20% seen once. Sequenced: cultured CD4+ T cells from blood. Receptor source: a human donor with COVID-19.

This chain joins TRBV12-3 or TRBV12-4 and TRBJ1-1; TRBD1 is a possible D gene (6 bases). The CDR3 runs to 14 residues. Trimming removed 6 bases from V and 1 base from J, with 12 bases in between. As DNA, the CDR3 is TGTGCCAGCAGGCCAACGACAGGGAACACTGAAGCTTTCTTT. Residues: CASRPTTGNTEAFF.

The chain has TRBV5-1 and TRBJ2-3; no reliable D call. V lost 3 bases, J lost 11 bases, and 13 bases lay in between. Germline V gives CDR1 SGHRS, CDR2 YFSETQ. The CDR3 sequence is 12 residues long. The CDR3 is CASSSQTWMQYF. CDR3 bases: TGCGCCAGCAGCTCACAGACGTGGATGCAGTATTTT.

This clonotype was counted a few times. This chain uses TRBV19 with TRBJ1-5; D is ambiguous. This CDR3 spans 15 amino acids. CDR1 is LNHDA and CDR2 is SQIVND in the germline V gene (reference sequence). The germline V and J ends were trimmed by 4 bases and 5 bases, with 15 bases remaining between them. This CDR3 is CASSTKIDGYQPQHF. The CDR3, as DNA: TGTGCCAGTAGTACAAAGATTGACGGATATCAGCCCCAGCATTTT. The complete variable domain, with remaining parts taken from reference TRBV19 and TRBJ1-5, reads DGGITQSPKYLFRKEGQNVTLSCEQNLNHDAMYWYRQDPGQGLRLIYYSQIVNDFQKGDIAEGYSVSREKKESFPLTVTSAQKNPTAFYLCASSTKIDGYQPQHFGDGTRLSIL.

This clonotype was seen a handful of times. The chain uses TRBV6-2 or TRBV6-3 and TRBJ1-2, with D maybe TRBD1 (5 bases). V was pared by 5 bases and J by 6 bases, with 16 bases between. This CDR3 is built from 14 residues. Germline V gives CDR1 MNHEY, CDR2 SVGEGT. The CDR3 sequence: CASSNGAAKDGYTF. The CDR3 nucleotides read TGTGCCAGCAGTAACGGGGCGGCTAAAGATGGCTACACCTTC.

This chain connects TRBV12-3 or TRBV12-4 to TRBJ2-3; a possible D gene is TRBD1 (6 bases). This CDR3 spans 12 amino acids. The germline V and J ends were trimmed by 7 bases and 5 bases, with 10 bases remaining between them. The CDR3 DNA reads as TGTGCCAGCACCCCACAGGGAGATACGCAGTATTTT. This sequence encodes CASTPQGDTQYF.

This clonotype has just a few counts. This chain uses TRBV6-4 with TRBJ1-6; the D is unclear. Germline values: CDR1 MRHNA, CDR2 SNTAGT. This CDR3 has 14 residues. The ends were cut back, 0 bases at V and 8 bases at J, with 8 bases in the middle. The CDR3 protein is CASSDSNGDSPLHF. The CDR3 nucleotides are TGTGCCAGCAGTGACTCGAACGGAGATTCACCCCTCCACTTT.

This chain links TRBV7-6 with TRBJ1-1; no firm D call. The CDR3 runs to 15 residues. V lost 2 bases, J lost 0 bases, and 10 bases lay in between. Germline assignment: CDR1 SGHVS and CDR2 FNYEAQ. The CDR3 coding sequence is TGTGCCAGCAGCTTATATCCGGGCGTGAACACTGAAGCTTTCTTT. Its protein is CASSLYPGVNTEAFF.

This clonotype has just a few counts. The genes are TRBV20-1 and TRBJ2-7; no definite D call. Per the germline V gene, CDR1 is DFQATT and CDR2 is SNEGSKA (reference sequence). The CDR3 contains 10 residues. V lost 6 bases, J lost 9 bases, and 12 bases lay in between. The CDR3 reads CSAAPGGQYF. The CDR3 DNA reads as TGCAGTGCCGCTCCCGGTGGGCAGTACTTC.

This clonotype was picked up a small number of times. One junction end disagrees with the germline gene, perhaps due to a read error. The chain uses TRBV19 and TRBJ2-2, with D tentatively TRBD2 (5 bases). Germline-derived CDR1 and CDR2 are LNHDA and SQIVND (reference sequence). The CDR3 is made up of 12 amino acids. This CDR3 is CASISNTGELFF. Here the CDR3 DNA reads TGTGCCAGTATTTCTAACACCGGGGAGTTGTTTTTT. The whole variable domain, remainder taken from reference TRBV19 and TRBJ2-2, is DGGITQSPKYLFRKEGQNVTLSCEQNLNHDAMYWYRQDPGQGLRLIYYSQIVNDFQKGDIAEGYSVSREKKESFPLTVTSAQKNPTAFYLCASISNTGELFFGEGSRLTVL.